One sample yielded the 27 T cell receptor beta chains listed below, sequenced in a study of CD8 T cells in Susac syndrome. When the RNA was reverse transcribed, random hexamers were used with an input of roughly 0.45 to 1 ug. One entry per CDR3 protein results from TCRdb running MiXCR on the immunoSEQ multiplex PCR reads. The sample comprises some 120,000 distinct CDR3 sequences, approximately 95% of which are singletons, and roughly 0.33% rests with the top ten. Sample: CD8+ T cells from PBMCs. Receptor source: a human donor with multiple sclerosis.

This chain uses TRBV29-1 with TRBJ2-1; the D is unclear. Trimming removed 6 bases at V and 3 bases at J, with 9 bases between. Germline V gene data show CDR1 as SQVTM and CDR2 as ANQGSEA. This CDR3 has 12 residues. CDR3 in amino acids: CSVVENYNEQFF. CDR3 nucleotide sequence: TGCAGCGTGGTAGAGAACTACAATGAGCAGTTCTTC.

V usage is TRBV15 and J usage is TRBJ2-2; D gene uncertain. The length of the CDR3 is 15 residues. Germline loops: CDR1 LNHNV, CDR2 YYDKDF (reference sequence). Trimming pared 0 bases from V and 0 bases from J, leaving 5 bases between. The CDR3 region is CATSREGSNTGELFF. In DNA form, the CDR3 reads TGTGCCACCAGCAGAGAAGGGTCGAACACCGGGGAGCTGTTTTTT.

J is TRBJ2-7 and V is TRBV4-2; 9 positions agree with TRBD1. V lost 0 bases, J lost 1 base, and 10 bases stayed unmatched. This CDR3 contains 18 residues. CDR1 and CDR2 (germline): LGHNA, YNFKEQ. The CDR3 DNA follows: TGTGCCAGCAGCCAAGACGTGACAGGGGGTTTTCGGTCCTACGAGCAGTACTTC. Its translation is CASSQDVTGGFRSYEQYF.

This clonotype has just one count. V usage is TRBV11-1 and J usage is TRBJ2-3, with 9 positions matching TRBD2. Germline V lookup: CDR1 SGHAT, CDR2 FQDESV (reference sequence). With V trimmed by 5 bases and J by 6 bases, 6 bases remained unmatched. This CDR3 is built from 14 residues. This CDR3 is CASSILAGEDTQYF. In DNA form, the CDR3 reads TGTGCCAGCAGCATATTAGCGGGAGAGGATACGCAGTATTTT.

The V gene is TRBV11-2, the J gene TRBJ1-1; D is perhaps TRBD1 (6 bases). Germline CDR1 SGHAT, CDR2 FQNNGV. Trimming took 5 bases from V and 1 from J, leaving 11 bases between them. This CDR3 comprises 14 residues. The CDR3 reads CASSKTGGNTEAFF. In nucleotides, the CDR3 is TGTGCCAGCAGCAAGACAGGAGGGAACACTGAAGCTTTCTTT.

The gene calls are TRBV27 and TRBJ2-2, with D perhaps TRBD1 (7 bases). V gave up 5 bases and J gave up 13 bases, with 14 bases separating them. Germline loops: CDR1 MNHEY, CDR2 SMNVEV (reference sequence). This CDR3 comprises 12 residues. The CDR3 coding sequence is TGTGCCAGCAGTCGACCAGGGGGAGGGCTGTTTTTT. It translates to CASSRPGGGLFF.

The chain has TRBV7-9 and TRBJ2-1, with 14 bases fitting TRBD2. The CDR3 runs 15 residues. J was trimmed by 7 bases and V by 6 bases; bases with no gene match: 5. Germline-derived CDR1 and CDR2 are SEHNR and FQNEAQ (reference sequence). CDR3 protein: CASRTSGGAHNEQFF. The CDR3 region has the DNA TGTGCCAGCAGGACTAGCGGGGGGGCGCATAATGAGCAGTTCTTC.

The chain is built from TRBV4-2 and TRBJ2-3, with 8 bases that match TRBD2. Germline V lookup: CDR1 LGHNA, CDR2 YNFKEQ. The CDR3 is 17 amino acids. V gave up 1 base and J gave up 0 bases; unmatched junction bases: 6. CDR3 DNA: TGTGCCAGCAGCCAAGCGGGGGGGATATATAGCACAGATACGCAGTATTTT. Amino acids: CASSQAGGIYSTDTQYF.

The V and J genes are TRBV6-6 and TRBJ1-1; D is uncertain. The ends were cut back, 0 bases at V and 2 bases at J, with 7 bases in the middle. CDR1 is MNHNY, CDR2 SVGAGI, per germline (reference sequence). This CDR3 is 14 amino acids long. CDR3 in amino acids: CASSYSGKNTEAFF. DNA for the CDR3: TGTGCCAGCAGTTACTCTGGGAAAAACACTGAAGCTTTCTTT.

This clonotype was seen more than once but under ten times. This chain links TRBV4-1 with TRBJ2-1, with D perhaps matching TRBD1 or TRBD2 (5 bases each). This CDR3 is built from 13 residues. V lost 4 bases and J 5 bases, leaving 9 bases between the germline ends. Germline values: CDR1 MGHRA, CDR2 YSYEKL. Here the CDR3 reads CASSRDPHNEQFF. As DNA, the CDR3 is TGCGCCAGCAGCCGGGACCCACACAATGAGCAGTTCTTC.

V is TRBV7-2 and J is TRBJ2-1; 16 bases line up with TRBD2. CDR3 length: 18 amino acids. Trimming at V came to 4 bases and at J to 9 bases, leaving 12 bases not matched to a gene. The germline V gene encodes CDR1 SGHTA and CDR2 FQGNSA. This CDR3 is CASSSPGTSGRAGREQFF. The CDR3 DNA reads as TGTGCCAGCAGCTCACCTGGGACTAGCGGGAGGGCCGGGCGTGAGCAGTTCTTC.

The V and J genes are TRBV12-3 or TRBV12-4 and TRBJ2-5; 7 nucleotides align to TRBD1. V shed 6 bases and J 5 bases; nucleotides not matched to a gene: 6. The CDR3 runs to 13 residues. The chain's CDR3 is CASSLQGSETQYF. DNA of the CDR3: TGTGCCAGCAGCCTACAGGGGTCGGAGACCCAGTACTTC.

This chain links TRBV7-9 with TRBJ2-3, with TRBD2 matching over 7 bases. The J segment lost 3 bases and the V segment lost 4 bases, leaving 7 bases of the junction unmatched. This CDR3 has 15 amino acids. Germline loops: CDR1 SEHNR, CDR2 FQNEAQ (reference sequence). CDR3 sequence: CASSSTSEGTDTQYF. The CDR3 nucleotides read TGTGCCAGCAGCTCTACTAGCGAAGGGACAGATACGCAGTATTTT.

The V gene is TRBV4-2, the J gene TRBJ2-3, with 8 bases that match TRBD2. V was clipped by 5 bases and J by 5 bases; unmatched bases: 15. Germline values: CDR1 LGHNA, CDR2 YNFKEQ. The CDR3 covers 17 residues. The CDR3 nucleotides read TGTGCCAGCAGCTCCGAAGAGCGGGAGTGGCTTGTAGATACGCAGTATTTT. Residues: CASSSEEREWLVDTQYF.

The gene calls are TRBV12-3 or TRBV12-4 and TRBJ1-1, with D uncertain. The CDR3 runs to 13 residues. V gave up 6 bases and J gave up 6 bases, with 14 bases separating them. The DNA for the CDR3 is TGTGCCAGCAGCCTCCCGGGGAAGGCTGAAGCTTTCTTT. Translation gives CASSLPGKAEAFF.

The chain has TRBV7-2 and TRBJ1-1; D ambiguous. CDR3 length: 14 residues. The germline CDR1 and CDR2 sequences are SGHTA and FQGNSA. Between the trimmed V and J ends, which lost 8 bases and 0 bases, there was a span of 13 bases. The CDR3 here is CASWLPGMNTEAFF. CDR3 DNA sequence: TGTGCCAGCTGGCTCCCGGGGATGAACACTGAAGCTTTCTTT.

The chain has TRBV19 and TRBJ2-5, with TRBD1 matching over 7 bases. CDR3 size: 17 residues. Germline values: CDR1 LNHDA, CDR2 SQIVND (reference sequence). The V and J ends lost 3 bases and 4 bases, in that order; junction bases with no gene match: 14. CDR3 coding DNA: TGTGCCAGTAGTATTTCTGGGACAGCCCCCCTGGGAGAGACCCAGTACTTC. It codes for CASSISGTAPLGETQYF.

The CDR3 protein is CASGGDPGTGGASPYEQYV. CDR3 DNA sequence: TGTGCTAGTGGGGGGGATCCGGGAACAGGGGGCGCGTCCCCCTACGAGCAGTACGTC. The chain recombines TRBV12-5 with TRBJ2-7, with 9 nucleotides matching TRBD1. The junction had 20 bases not matched to a gene; V was cut back by 6 bases and J by 2 bases. Per the germline V gene, CDR1 is LGHNT and CDR2 is FRNRAP. The CDR3 totals 19 residues.

The chain is built from TRBV28 and TRBJ2-7; 7 bases are shared with TRBD2. The V and J ends lost 1 base and 0 bases, in that order; junction bases with no gene match: 3. Germline V lookup: CDR1 MDHEN, CDR2 SYDVKM. The CDR3 has 15 amino acids. The CDR3 DNA reads as TGTGCCAGCAGTTTATATCGGACTAGCTCCTACGAGCAGTACTTC. Protein sequence: CASSLYRTSSYEQYF.

CDR3 DNA sequence: TGTGCCAGCAGCTTAGCGCCAGGGAAGAGGAATGAGCAGTTCTTC. Its translation: CASSLAPGKRNEQFF. J is TRBJ2-1 and V is TRBV7-8, with D tentatively TRBD1 (5 bases). From germline, CDR1 is SGHVS and CDR2 FQNEAQ. This CDR3 region has 15 residues. Trimming shortened V by 0 bases and J by 7 bases, and 13 bases separated the two germline ends. Looking up the rest from reference TRBV7-8 and TRBJ2-1 gives the full variable domain: GAGVSQSPRYKVAKRGQDVALRCDPISGHVSLFWYQQALGQGPEFLTYFQNEAQLDKSGLPSDRFFAERPEGSVSTLKIQRTQQEDSAVYLCASSLAPGKRNEQFFGPGTRLTVL.

Here the CDR3 reads CASSQDGGYEEKLFF. CDR3 bases: TGCGCCAGCAGCCAAGATGGGGGGTACGAGGAAAAACTGTTTTTT. The J gene is TRBJ1-4, the V gene TRBV4-1, with D possibly matching TRBD1 (5 bases). CDR1 MGHRA and CDR2 YSYEKL come from the germline V gene. This CDR3 has 15 amino acids. With 0 bases removed from V and 8 bases from J, the gap between germline ends came to 13 bases.

V gene TRBV29-1 combines with J gene TRBJ1-1; D is unresolved. Trimming cost V 3 bases and J 8 bases, with 22 bases left between them. CDR3 length: 15 amino acids. From germline, CDR1 is SQVTM and CDR2 ANQGSEA. The CDR3 DNA is TGCAGCGTTGACGGTGTGCAAACCGAGGACTGGGAAGCTTTCTTT. Amino acid sequence: CSVDGVQTEDWEAFF.

The chain joins TRBV6-9 to TRBJ1-1, with 12 bases that match TRBD1. Germline trimming cut 4 bases from V and 0 bases from J; bases unmatched to any gene: 3. The germline V gene encodes CDR1 MNHGY and CDR2 SVAAGI. The CDR3 has 16 residues. The CDR3 region is CASSWGQGAVNTEAFF. The CDR3, as DNA: TGTGCCAGCAGTTGGGGACAGGGGGCAGTGAACACTGAAGCTTTCTTT.

This chain links TRBV12-5 with TRBJ2-5; possible D gene TRBD2, 5 bases. Trimming pared 6 bases from V and 5 bases from J, leaving 16 bases between. Per the germline V gene, CDR1 is LGHNT and CDR2 is FRNRAP. CDR3 length: 14 amino acids. The DNA for the CDR3 is TGTGCTAGTGGAGCGAGCGGACGTGTCGAGACCCAGTACTTC. This translates into CASGASGRVETQYF. Complete variable domain (other parts from reference TRBV12-5 and TRBJ2-5): DARVTQTPRHKVTEMGQEVTMRCQPILGHNTVFWYRQTMMQGLELLAYFRNRAPLDDSGMPKDRFSAEMPDATLATLKIQPSEPRDSAVYFCASGASGRVETQYFGPGTRLLVL.

This CDR3 is CASSQGDRSTDTQYF. In DNA form, the CDR3 reads TGCGCCAGCAGCCAGGGGGACAGAAGCACAGATACGCAGTATTTT. The V and J genes are TRBV4-1 and TRBJ2-3; 7 bases fit TRBD1. This CDR3 region has 15 residues. Germline V gene sequence: CDR1 MGHRA, CDR2 YSYEKL. Trimming removed 3 bases from V and 0 bases from J; junction bases left unmatched: 3.

The gene calls are TRBV7-9 and TRBJ2-5, with D perhaps matching TRBD1 (7 bases). Looked up from germline, CDR1 is SEHNR and CDR2 is FQNEAQ (reference sequence). Trimming shortened V by 5 bases and J by 4 bases, and 11 bases separated the two germline ends. The CDR3 consists of 13 residues. CDR3 bases: TGTGCCAGCAGCAACCAGGGGGGAGAGACCCAGTACTTC. The encoded protein is CASSNQGGETQYF.

The chain links TRBV11-2 to TRBJ2-7; no reliable D call. The length of the CDR3 is 12 residues. The V gene's germline CDR1 is SGHAT and CDR2 FQNNGV. V lost 5 bases, J lost 4 bases, and 9 bases lay in between. In DNA form, the CDR3 reads TGTGCCAGCAGCCTAGGATGGTACGAGCAGTACTTC. This translates into CASSLGWYEQYF.